This T cell receptor (beta chain) was documented in a study of cytomegalovirus exposure and HLA in healthy donors. Regarding the study as a whole: The authors listed 150 to 200 TCR beta chains as cytomegalovirus-associated. Most TCR sequences were rare, but some public TCRs occurred in many donors.

Vbeta (60) and Jbeta (13) primers were used in the PCR. Profiled with immunoSEQ multiplex PCR; TCRdb holds only in-frame clones, not every one. The sample records a few hundred thousand clones, about 86% being singletons. Though probably carrying unrecorded immune exposures, donors were nominally healthy at sampling. As for this clone: What it binds is unknown.

This clonotype originated in a woman aged 60-75 years in good health and CMV-seropositive. Sequencing was carried out using PBMCs.

The CDR3, as DNA: TGTGCCAGCAGGAACACCAATGAGGATGGCTACACCTTC. It codes for CASRNTNEDGYTF. The chain joins TRBV6-5 to TRBJ1-2; D not resolved. Trimming took off 6 bases at V and 6 bases at J, with 14 bases between the two ends. The CDR3 sequence is 13 residues long. Germline values: CDR1 MNHEY, CDR2 SVGAGI.